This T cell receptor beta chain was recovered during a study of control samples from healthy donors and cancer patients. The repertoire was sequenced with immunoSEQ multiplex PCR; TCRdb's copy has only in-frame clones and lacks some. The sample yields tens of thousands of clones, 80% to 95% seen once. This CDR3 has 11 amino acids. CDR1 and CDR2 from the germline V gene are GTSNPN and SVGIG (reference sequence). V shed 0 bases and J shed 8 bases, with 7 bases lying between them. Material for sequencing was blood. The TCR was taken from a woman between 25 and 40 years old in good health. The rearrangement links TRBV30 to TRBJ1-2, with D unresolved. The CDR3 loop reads CAWSVSRGYTF. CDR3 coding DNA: TGTGCCTGGAGTGTATCAAGAGGCTACACCTTC.